The 19 T cell receptor beta chains reported below all come from one sample, sequenced in a study of blood T cells in healthy people across ages. Primed by a sample-barcoded 5' primer and a J-beta primer mix, a second PCR proceeded for about 6 to 11 cycles. TCRdb itself ran the 5' RACE reads through MiXCR, one entry per CDR3 protein. The top ten hold around 20% of the sample, which has approximately 850,000 distinct CDR3 sequences, roughly 50% seen once. Sequences were obtained from blood. These receptors were collected from a man aged 25-45 years in good health.

This clonotype was recorded a few times. V and J are TRBV7-2 and TRBJ2-3; maybe TRBD2 (6 bases). CDR3 length: 14 residues. V lost 0 bases to trimming and J lost 4 bases, with 8 bases between them. The germline V gene has CDR1 SGHTA and CDR2 FQGNSA. The CDR3 region is CASSLARGADTQYF. The CDR3 DNA reads TGTGCCAGCAGCTTAGCGCGGGGTGCAGATACGCAGTATTTT.

This clonotype appeared once. The V gene is TRBV4-3, the J gene TRBJ2-1; TRBD2 is a possible D gene (5 bases). CDR1 LGHNA and CDR2 YSLEER come from the germline V gene. The CDR3 covers 16 residues. Trimming stripped 4 bases from V and 0 bases from J, with 13 bases between. CDR3 region: CASSLWRGSSYNEQFF. In nucleotides, the CDR3 is TGCGCCAGCAGCCTCTGGCGAGGGAGCTCCTACAATGAGCAGTTCTTC.

The chain employs TRBV20-1 and TRBJ2-7, with a possible D match to TRBD2 (6 bases). This CDR3 contains 15 residues. Germline V lookup: CDR1 DFQATT, CDR2 SNEGSKA (reference sequence). V shed 5 bases and J shed 0 bases, with 17 bases lying between them. DNA for the CDR3: TGCAGTGCTTGCCACGGGGGTGTAGACTCCTACGAGCAGTACTTC. Encoded protein: CSACHGGVDSYEQYF.

The V gene is TRBV12-3 or TRBV12-4, the J gene TRBJ2-1; D perhaps matches TRBD2 (6 bases). CDR3 length: 14 residues. Trimming took off 1 base at V and 6 bases at J, with 10 bases between the two ends. The CDR3 spells CASSLVVGGNEQFF. CDR3 coding DNA: TGTGCCAGCAGTTTAGTGGTGGGGGGCAATGAGCAGTTCTTC.

The V and J genes are TRBV28 and TRBJ1-4; 12 positions match TRBD1. V gave up 7 bases and J gave up 2 bases; unmatched junction bases: 2. CDR3 length equals 15 residues. The V gene's germline CDR1 is MDHEN and CDR2 SYDVKM. The CDR3 is CASTGTGGTNEKLFF. The CDR3 nucleotides are TGTGCCAGCACCGGGACAGGGGGCACTAATGAAAAACTGTTTTTT.

V gene TRBV20-1 combines with J gene TRBJ2-4; D remains unclear. The CDR3 sequence is 12 residues long. The germline gives CDR1 DFQATT, CDR2 SNEGSKA (reference sequence). Trimming left V 5 bases short and J 3 bases short, with 8 bases between. CDR3 in DNA: TGCAGTGCTGTCCAGGTCAAAAACATTCAGTACTTC. Protein sequence: CSAVQVKNIQYF.

This chain joins TRBV29-1 and TRBJ1-4; D is uncertain. The CDR3 covers 14 residues. V was pared by 6 bases and J by 4 bases, with 15 bases between. Germline CDR1 SQVTM, CDR2 ANQGSEA. DNA for the CDR3: TGCAGCGTCCAAAGCCCCTTAGATAATGAAAAACTGTTTTTT. The encoded protein is CSVQSPLDNEKLFF.

This clonotype came up a few times. The chain is built from TRBV7-9 and TRBJ2-7; D unresolved. The germline V gene has CDR1 SEHNR and CDR2 FQNEAQ (reference sequence). The CDR3 totals 14 residues. V was cut by 1 base and J by 0 bases, with 7 bases left in between. DNA of the CDR3: TGTGCCAGCAGCTTAGATCCTGACTCCTACGAGCAGTACTTC. Translation: CASSLDPDSYEQYF.

The rearrangement joins TRBV18 to TRBJ2-5, with TRBD1 identical over 9 bases. V trimming: 2 bases; J trimming: 2 bases; junction bases outside the gene matches: 3. The germline V gene has CDR1 KGHSH and CDR2 LQKENI. There are 15 residues in the CDR3. The CDR3 DNA reads TGTGCCAGCTCACCAAGAGGGACAGGGCAAGAGACCCAGTACTTC. The encoded protein is CASSPRGTGQETQYF.

The chain uses TRBV6-2 or TRBV6-3 and TRBJ2-1; D possibly corresponds to TRBD1 (8 bases). V lost 7 bases, J lost 8 bases, and 18 bases lay in between. The CDR3 has 14 amino acids. Germline CDR1 reads MNHEY; CDR2 reads SVGEGT. The CDR3 here is CASTLTGEGDEQFF. In nucleotides, the CDR3 is TGTGCCAGCACCTTGACAGGGGAGGGAGATGAGCAGTTCTTC.

This clonotype was recorded many times. Here the CDR3 reads CASSLYGGPQETQYF. The CDR3 DNA is TGTGCCAGCAGCTTATATGGGGGCCCCCAAGAGACCCAGTACTTC. V and J are TRBV11-2 and TRBJ2-5, with a tentative D call TRBD1 (6 bases). The CDR3 has 15 residues. Germline V gene data show CDR1 as SGHAT and CDR2 as FQNNGV. The V and J ends lost 2 bases and 1 base respectively, with 11 bases between them.

The CDR3 DNA is TGTGCCATCAGTGAGTCGTTTCGGCCGGGGGGGTCCACAGATACGCAGTATTTT. Translated, it gives CAISESFRPGGSTDTQYF. V gene TRBV10-3 combines with J gene TRBJ2-3; 8 bases align to TRBD2. Unmatched junction bases numbered 10, after V lost 0 bases and J lost 2 bases. The CDR3 length is 18 residues. Germline V gene data show CDR1 as ENHRY and CDR2 as SYGVKD.

This clonotype was observed once. The rearrangement uses TRBV4-3 and TRBJ2-1; TRBD1 matches at 9 bases. The CDR3 is 15 amino acids. Unmatched junction bases numbered 11, after V lost 5 bases and J lost 9 bases. The germline gives CDR1 LGHNA, CDR2 YSLEER. CDR3 DNA: TGCGCCAGCAGCGCCGGGACAGGGATAGCAGGTGAGCAGTTCTTC. This gives the protein CASSAGTGIAGEQFF.

This clonotype was seen more than once but under ten times. V and J are TRBV6-5 and TRBJ2-1; no definite D call. Germline V gene lookup returns CDR1 MNHEY and CDR2 SVGAGI. This CDR3 has 12 amino acids. The germline V and J ends were trimmed by 6 bases and 8 bases, with 11 bases remaining between them. CDR3 in DNA: TGTGCCAGCAGGGACCATCCTCATGAGCAGTTCTTC. Translating gives CASRDHPHEQFF.

This clonotype was recorded many times. The chain carries TRBV7-2 and TRBJ2-7; 9 nucleotides agree with TRBD2. The CDR3 is 14 amino acids. CDR1 SGHTA and CDR2 FQGNSA come from the germline V gene. The V segment lost 3 bases and the J segment 4 bases; nucleotides outside the gene matches: 4. Here the CDR3 DNA reads TGTGCCAGCAGCTTGCGGGAGGGGGCTTACGAGCAGTACTTC. It is translated as CASSLREGAYEQYF.

This clonotype counts as medium-sized. This rearrangement joins TRBV28 to TRBJ2-6; tentatively, D is TRBD1 (6 bases). The CDR3 consists of 18 residues. Germline V gives CDR1 MDHEN, CDR2 SYDVKM. Trimming removed 7 bases from V and 0 bases from J, with 19 bases in between. CDR3 coding DNA: TGTGCCAGCACCCCACCGGGACACTCCTCCTCTGGGGCCAACGTCCTGACTTTC. Its translation: CASTPPGHSSSGANVLTF.

The chain has TRBV6-5 and TRBJ2-3; a weak D match, TRBD2 (6 bases). Germline CDR1 is MNHEY and CDR2 is SVGAGI. The CDR3 extends over 15 amino acids. V was pared by 6 bases and J by 0 bases, with 13 bases between. The chain's CDR3 is CASSPGTPSTDTQYF. The CDR3 DNA sequence: TGTGCCAGCAGCCCGGGGACTCCAAGCACAGATACGCAGTATTTT.

The rearrangement links TRBV20-1 to TRBJ2-1, with D uncertain. Germline assignment: CDR1 DFQATT and CDR2 SNEGSKA (reference sequence). The CDR3 runs to 11 residues. Trimming removed 4 bases at V and 7 bases at J, with 8 bases between. The CDR3 here is CSATTGNEQFF. CDR3 sequence (DNA): TGCAGTGCTACTACCGGGAATGAGCAGTTCTTC.

The chain joins TRBV28 to TRBJ2-1; tentatively, D is TRBD1 or TRBD2 (5 bases each). The CDR3 has 12 residues. Trimming took 6 bases from V and 13 from J, leaving 16 bases between them. The V gene's germline CDR1 is MDHEN and CDR2 SYDVKM. This CDR3 is CASRAGTQTQFF. The CDR3 coding sequence is TGTGCCAGCAGAGCTGGGACCCAGACTCAGTTCTTC.